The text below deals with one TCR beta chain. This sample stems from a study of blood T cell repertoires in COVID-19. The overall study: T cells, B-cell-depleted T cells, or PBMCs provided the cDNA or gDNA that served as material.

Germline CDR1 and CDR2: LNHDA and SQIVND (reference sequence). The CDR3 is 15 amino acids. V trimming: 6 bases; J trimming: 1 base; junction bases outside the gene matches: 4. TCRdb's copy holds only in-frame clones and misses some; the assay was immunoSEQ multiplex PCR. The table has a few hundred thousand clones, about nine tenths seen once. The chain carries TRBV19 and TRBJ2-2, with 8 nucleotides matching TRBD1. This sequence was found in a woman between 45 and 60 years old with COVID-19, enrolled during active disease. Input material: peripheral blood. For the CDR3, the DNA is TGTGCCAGTAGAGAGGGACAGGTGAACACCGGGGAGCTGTTTTTT. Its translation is CASREGQVNTGELFF.